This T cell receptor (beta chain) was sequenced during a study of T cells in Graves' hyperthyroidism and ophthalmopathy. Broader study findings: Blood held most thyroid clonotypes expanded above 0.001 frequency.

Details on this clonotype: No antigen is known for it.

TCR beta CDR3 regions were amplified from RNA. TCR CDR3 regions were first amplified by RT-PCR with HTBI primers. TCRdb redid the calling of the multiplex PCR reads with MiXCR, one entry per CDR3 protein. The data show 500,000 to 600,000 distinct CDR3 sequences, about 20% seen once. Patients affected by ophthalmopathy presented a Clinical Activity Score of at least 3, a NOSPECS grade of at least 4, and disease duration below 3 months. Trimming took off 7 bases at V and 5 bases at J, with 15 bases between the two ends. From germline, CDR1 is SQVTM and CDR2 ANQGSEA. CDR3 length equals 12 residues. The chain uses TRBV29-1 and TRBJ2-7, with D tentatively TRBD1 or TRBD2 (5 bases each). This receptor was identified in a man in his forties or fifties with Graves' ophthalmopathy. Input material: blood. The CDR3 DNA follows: TGCAGCGCCCGGGACCCAGAACACGAGCAGTACTTC. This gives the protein CSARDPEHEQYF.